A selection of T cell receptor beta chains follows, all from one sample in a study of blood T cell repertoires in COVID-19. TCRdb's copy holds only in-frame clones and misses some; the assay was immunoSEQ multiplex PCR. The sample consists of a few hundred thousand clones, roughly nine tenths of them appearing once. Sample: PBMCs or T cells enriched from blood (not recorded which). These receptors all come from a woman in her twenties or thirties who had recovered from COVID-19. Each CDR3 is given with its conserved first and last residue. A D gene is named only where the DNA matches it firmly. The size of a clone is reported for some rows only, either as once, few or many, or as a class for expanded clones.

CDR3aa	CDR3nt	v_gene	j_gene	abundance	d_gene
CASSQRQGHEQYF	TGTGCCAGCAGTCAACGACAGGGTCACGAGCAGTACTTC	TRBV27	TRBJ2-7	once	TRBD1
CASSRTGTYNEQFF	TGTGCCAGCAGCCGAACAGGGACCTACAATGAGCAGTTCTTC	TRBV4-2	TRBJ2-1	-	-
CASSQGQGVYEQYF	TGTGCCAGCTCCCAAGGACAGGGGGTCTACGAGCAGTACTTC	TRBV18	TRBJ2-7	-	TRBD1
CASSSSREARYGYTF	TGTGCCAGCAGCTCAAGTCGGGAGGCTCGCTATGGCTACACCTTC	TRBV5-4	TRBJ1-2	-	-
CASSLGQGANTF	TGTGCCAGCAGCTTGGGACAGGGGGCCAACACCTTC	TRBV7-9	TRBJ1-2	-	TRBD1
CASSIPTGLLGTEAFF	TGTGCCAGTAGTATCCCGACAGGCCTACTGGGTACTGAAGCTTTCTTT	TRBV19	TRBJ1-1	once	-
CASSDLPGQGSDTQYF	TGCGCCAGCAGTGATCTCCCGGGACAGGGATCAGATACGCAGTATTTT	TRBV10-2	TRBJ2-3	-	TRBD1
CASSQDKTYSGANVLTF	TGTGCCAGCAGCCAAGATAAGACTTACTCTGGGGCCAACGTCCTGACTTTC	TRBV4-2	TRBJ2-6	-	-
CASSPLDRANTGELFF	TGTGCCAGCTCACCCTTGGACAGGGCGAACACCGGGGAGCTGTTTTTT	TRBV18	TRBJ2-2	-	TRBD1
CASRLGATYEQYF	TGTGCCAGCAGGCTTGGGGCCACCTACGAGCAGTACTTC	TRBV12-3/TRBV12-4	TRBJ2-7	-	-
CASSGRTHYGYTF	TGTGCCAGTAGTGGGAGGACACACTATGGCTACACCTTC	TRBV19	TRBJ1-2	-	-
CASSLGQGSSYEQYF	TGTGCCAGCAGCTTAGGACAGGGAAGCTCCTACGAGCAGTACTTC	TRBV11-2	TRBJ2-7	-	TRBD1
CASSSFGTSGSTGELFF	TGTGCCAGCAGTTCCTTCGGGACTAGCGGCAGCACCGGGGAGCTGTTTTTT	TRBV6-4	TRBJ2-2	-	TRBD2
CASSPYSNQPQHF	TGTGCCAGCAGCCCTTATAGCAATCAGCCCCAGCATTTT	TRBV7-2	TRBJ1-5	-	-
CAWSVGSGAYNQPQHF	TGTGCCTGGAGCGTCGGGTCAGGGGCGTACAATCAGCCCCAGCATTTT	TRBV30	TRBJ1-5	-	-
CASSLHAGGLFAEQYF	TGTGCCAGCAGCTTACATGCGGGGGGGCTATTTGCCGAGCAGTACTTC	TRBV7-9	TRBJ2-7	few	TRBD2
CASSLTGGLQGYEQYF	TGTGCCAGCAGCCTCACAGGGGGCCTTCAGGGGTACGAGCAGTACTTC	TRBV28	TRBJ2-7	-	TRBD1
CASSPRTGTPGDTEAFF	TGTGCCAGCAGCCCGAGGACAGGGACCCCCGGGGACACTGAAGCTTTCTTT	TRBV7-9	TRBJ1-1	-	TRBD1
CASSLTSGTITDTQYF	TGCGCCAGCAGCTTGACTAGCGGGACTATCACAGATACGCAGTATTTT	TRBV5-1	TRBJ2-3	once	TRBD2
CASSPDSSYEQYF	TGTGCCAGCAGCCCGGACAGTTCCTACGAGCAGTACTTC	TRBV7-2	TRBJ2-7	-	-
CASSLGTNRQETQYF	TGTGCCAGCAGTCTCGGGACTAACCGACAAGAGACCCAGTACTTC	TRBV28	TRBJ2-5	-	TRBD2
CASGPGQIYEQYF	TGTGCCAGCGGGCCGGGACAGATCTACGAGCAGTACTTC	TRBV28	TRBJ2-7	-	TRBD1
CASSSSLHSHDRYF	TGTGCCAGCAGTTCCTCTCTCCACTCTCACGATCGGTACTTC	TRBV27	TRBJ2-7	-	-
CASSQDLQGGDGYTF	TGTGCCAGCAGCCAAGATCTACAGGGTGGGGATGGCTACACCTTC	TRBV14	TRBJ1-2	-	-
CASGGRASGNNEQFF	TGTGCCAGCGGTGGGCGGGCTAGCGGGAACAATGAGCAGTTCTTC	TRBV27	TRBJ2-1	-	TRBD2
CASSSMTGELRGYTF	TGTGCCAGCAGCAGTATGACAGGGGAACTACGTGGCTACACCTTC	TRBV5-6	TRBJ1-2	-	TRBD1
CASSYGDRGYEQYF	TGTGCCAGCAGTTATGGGGACAGGGGTTACGAGCAGTACTTC	TRBV5-4	TRBJ2-7	-	TRBD1
CASSSRRGNYGYTF	TGTGCCAGCAGCTCCCGACGGGGGAACTATGGCTACACCTTC	TRBV7-2	TRBJ1-2	-	-
CAGTGGEVGYTF	TGTGCCGGGACAGGGGGCGAAGTTGGCTACACCTTC	TRBV30	TRBJ1-2	-	TRBD1
CASSLSLQRDNYEQYF	TGTGCCAGCAGCTTGTCTTTGCAGAGGGATAATTACGAGCAGTACTTC	TRBV5-5	TRBJ2-7	-	-
CTSSQPGSSYNEQFF	TGCACCAGCAGCCAACCCGGGAGCTCCTACAATGAGCAGTTCTTC	TRBV1	TRBJ2-1	-	-
CASSLTGYTEAFF	TGTGCCAGCAGCTTAACAGGGTACACTGAAGCTTTCTTT	TRBV7-2	TRBJ1-1	-	-
CASSPDRGYEQYF	TGCGCCAGCAGCCCGGACAGGGGCTACGAGCAGTACTTC	TRBV5-1	TRBJ2-7	-	TRBD1
CASSEQGTGELFF	TGTGCCAGCAGTGAACAGGGGACCGGGGAGCTGTTTTTT	TRBV2	TRBJ2-2	-	-
CASSIEAGRTDTQYF	TGTGCCAGTAGTATTGAAGCAGGAAGGACAGATACGCAGTATTTT	TRBV19	TRBJ2-3	-	-
CASSFATSGTGELFF	TGTGCCAGCAGTTTTGCGACTAGCGGGACCGGGGAGCTGTTTTTT	TRBV27	TRBJ2-2	-	TRBD2
CASSIQTTVGGYTF	TGTGCCAGTAGTATTCAAACGACTGTTGGAGGCTACACCTTC	TRBV19	TRBJ1-2	-	-
CASSLTSGVGEQFF	TGTGCCAGCAGCCTAACTAGCGGGGTGGGTGAGCAGTTCTTC	TRBV11-3	TRBJ2-1	once	TRBD2
CASSERQGEF	TGTGCCAGCAGTGAAAGGCAGGGGGAGTTC	TRBV2	TRBJ1-2	-	TRBD1
CASSPGLAGIQETQYF	TGTGCCAGCTCACCGGGACTAGCGGGAATACAAGAGACCCAGTACTTC	TRBV18	TRBJ2-5	-	TRBD2
CASSLGELYEQYF	TGTGCCAGCAGTTTAGGGGAGCTATACGAGCAGTACTTC	TRBV12-3/TRBV12-4	TRBJ2-7	-	-
CASSGPTYEQYF	TGTGCCAGCAGCGGGCCGACCTACGAGCAGTACTTC	TRBV7-2	TRBJ2-7	-	-